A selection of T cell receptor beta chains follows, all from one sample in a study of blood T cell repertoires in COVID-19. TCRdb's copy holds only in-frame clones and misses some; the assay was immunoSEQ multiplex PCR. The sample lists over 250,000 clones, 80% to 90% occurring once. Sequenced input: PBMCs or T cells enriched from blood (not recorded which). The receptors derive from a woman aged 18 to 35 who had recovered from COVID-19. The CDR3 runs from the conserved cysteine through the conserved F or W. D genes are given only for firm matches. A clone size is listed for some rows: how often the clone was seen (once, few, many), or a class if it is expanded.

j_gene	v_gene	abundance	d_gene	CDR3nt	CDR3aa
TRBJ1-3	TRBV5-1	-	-	TGCGCCAGCAGCTTGGGGACACAAGGAAACACCATATATTTT	CASSLGTQGNTIYF
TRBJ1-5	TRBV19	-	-	TGTGCCAGTAGTATGCTAGGTATTAATCAGCCCCAGCATTTT	CASSMLGINQPQHF
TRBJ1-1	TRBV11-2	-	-	TGTGCCAGCAGCTGGGACTCCCCTGAAGCTTTCTTT	CASSWDSPEAFF
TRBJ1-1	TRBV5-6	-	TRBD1	TGTGCCAGCAGCTTAAGGACAGGGCCAGTGGGCACTGAAGCTTTCTTT	CASSLRTGPVGTEAFF
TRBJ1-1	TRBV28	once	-	TGTGCCAGCAGTTTAGGCCAGAACACTGAAGCTTTCTTT	CASSLGQNTEAFF
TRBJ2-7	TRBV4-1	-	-	TGCGCCAGCAGCCAAGAAGCTAGCTCCTACGAGCAGTACTTC	CASSQEASSYEQYF
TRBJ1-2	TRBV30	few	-	TGTGCCTGGAGGGGCTACTATGGCTACACCTTC	CAWRGYYGYTF
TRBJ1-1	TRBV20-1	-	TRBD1	TGCAGTGCTAGTGTCAGGGGGCCCTTCATGAACACTGAAGCTTTCTTT	CSASVRGPFMNTEAFF
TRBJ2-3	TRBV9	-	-	TGTGCCAGCAGCACAGGAGTTACTAGCACAGATACGCAGTATTTT	CASSTGVTSTDTQYF
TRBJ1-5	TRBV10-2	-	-	TGCGCCAGCAGTGAAGCTGGAGGGGTGAATCAGCCCCAGCATTTT	CASSEAGGVNQPQHF
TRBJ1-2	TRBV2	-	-	TGTGCCAGCAGAAGGGCGGGGGCGCGGTATGGCTACACCTTC	CASRRAGARYGYTF
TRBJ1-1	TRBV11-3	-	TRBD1	TGTGCCAGCAGCTCGGGACAGGGATCAATCTTTTACATGAACACTGAAGCTTTCTTT	CASSSGQGSIFYMNTEAFF
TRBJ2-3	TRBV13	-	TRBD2	TGTGCCAGCAGCTTCGCGACTAGCGGGGGTGCAGATACGCAGTATTTT	CASSFATSGGADTQYF
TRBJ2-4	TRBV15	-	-	TGTGCCACCAGCAGAGAGTCGGGGAGGACCAAAAACATTCAGTACTTC	CATSRESGRTKNIQYF
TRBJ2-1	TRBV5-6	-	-	TGTGCCAGCAGCTTGGCAGGGCGCGAACACAATGAGCAGTTCTTC	CASSLAGREHNEQFF
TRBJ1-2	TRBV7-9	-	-	TGTGCCAGCAGCCCCTCCCTGGGGAGAGACTATGGCTACACCTTC	CASSPSLGRDYGYTF
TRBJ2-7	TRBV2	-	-	TGTGCCAGCAGTGATAGAGGTGCAGGGAACTCCTACGAGCAGTACTTC	CASSDRGAGNSYEQYF
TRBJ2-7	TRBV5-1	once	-	TGCGCCAGCAGCTTGGCAGACGGGGGTGAGCAGTACTTC	CASSLADGGEQYF
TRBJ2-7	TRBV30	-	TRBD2	TGTGCCTGGAGGGGACTAGCGGACTACGAGCAGTACTTC	CAWRGLADYEQYF
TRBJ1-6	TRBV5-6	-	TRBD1	TGTGCCAGCAGCTTGCAGGGGGCGGGGAATTCACCCCTCCACTTT	CASSLQGAGNSPLHF
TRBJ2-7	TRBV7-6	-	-	TGTGCCAGCAGATCGGGAAGCTCCTACGAGCAGTACTTC	CASRSGSSYEQYF
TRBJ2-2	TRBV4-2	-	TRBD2	TGTGCCAGCAGCCGTAGCGGGGGGGCAGGCGGGGAGCTGTTTTTT	CASSRSGGAGGELFF
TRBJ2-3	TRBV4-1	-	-	TGCGCCAGCAGCCGTCCAGGGATTCGCACAGATACGCAGTATTTT	CASSRPGIRTDTQYF
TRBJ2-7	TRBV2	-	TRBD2	TGTGCCAGTAGACTAGCGGGGGGAAACGTCCACGAGCAGTACTTC	CASRLAGGNVHEQYF
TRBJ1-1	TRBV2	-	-	TGTGCCGGCCTGACTTACACTGAAGCTTTCTTT	CAGLTYTEAFF
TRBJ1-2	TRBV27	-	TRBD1	TGTGCCAGCAGTAGATCCTCCACAGGGGCGTCAGACTATGGCTACACCTTC	CASSRSSTGASDYGYTF
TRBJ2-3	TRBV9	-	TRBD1	TGTGCCAGCAGCCCCTTCGCAGGGGGCGAGGCAGATACGCAGTATTTT	CASSPFAGGEADTQYF
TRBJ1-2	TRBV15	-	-	TGTGCCACCAGCAGAGAAGGCGGGAACTATGGCTACACCTTC	CATSREGGNYGYTF
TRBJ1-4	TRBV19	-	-	TGTGCCCGATATCGGTCTAATGAAAAACTGTTTTTT	CARYRSNEKLFF
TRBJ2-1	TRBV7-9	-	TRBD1	TGTGCCAGCAGCCCATCGCGGACAGGGTCCTACAATGAGCAGTTCTTC	CASSPSRTGSYNEQFF
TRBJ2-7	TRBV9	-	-	TGTGCCAGCAGCGTATCAGAGGGAGACGAGCAGTACTTC	CASSVSEGDEQYF
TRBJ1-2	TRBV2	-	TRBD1	TGTGCCAGCTCGACAGGGGGAGGCTATGGCTACACCTTC	CASSTGGGYGYTF
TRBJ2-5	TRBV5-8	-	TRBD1	TGTGCCAGCACAGCGGGACAGGGAGGTCAAGAGACCCAGTACTTC	CASTAGQGGQETQYF
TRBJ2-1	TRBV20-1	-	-	TGCAGTGCCGAGCGCCAAGGACTTCAGTTCTTC	CSAERQGLQFF
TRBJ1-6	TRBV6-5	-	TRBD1	TGTGCCAGCAGTTACGGGGACAGTAATTCACCCCTCCACTTT	CASSYGDSNSPLHF
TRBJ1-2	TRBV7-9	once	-	TGTGCCAGCAGCTTAATCCTTGGGACTACTAACTATGGCTACACCTTC	CASSLILGTTNYGYTF
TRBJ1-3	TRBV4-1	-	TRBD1	TGCGCCAGCAGTTCGACAGGGACGGCTGGAAACACCATATATTTT	CASSSTGTAGNTIYF
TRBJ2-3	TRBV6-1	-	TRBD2	TGTGCCAGCAGTGCGACTAGCGGGGGGCCTCATTCTACAGATACGCAGTATTTT	CASSATSGGPHSTDTQYF
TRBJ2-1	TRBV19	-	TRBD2	TGTGCCAGTAGGACCGGGACTAGTATCAACAATGAGCAGTTCTTC	CASRTGTSINNEQFF